Listed below are T cell receptor beta chains from one sample, sequenced in a study of cytomegalovirus exposure and HLA in healthy donors. Assay used: immunoSEQ multiplex PCR; TCRdb lists only in-frame clones, some missing. Seen here are about 88,000 clones, approximately 90% observed once, and the top ten hold under 2.5%. Sequencing was done on a sample of PBMCs. The origin of the receptors is a man between 18 and 29 years old in good health and CMV-seronegative. Both conserved end residues are part of each CDR3. A D gene is named only where the DNA matches it firmly. Only part of the rows carry a size: once, few, many, or a class if the clone is expanded.

J gene,clone size,D gene,V gene,CDR3 DNA,CDR3 protein
TRBJ1-2,NA,NA,TRBV18,TGTGCCAGCTCCGGGCCGGGGGGCTTGGGCTACACCTTC,CASSGPGGLGYTF
TRBJ2-7,once,TRBD2,TRBV10-3,TGTGCCATCAGCTCCGGGACTAGCGGCTCCTACGAGCAGTACTTC,CAISSGTSGSYEQYF
TRBJ2-5,NA,TRBD1,TRBV5-4,TGTGCCAGCAGCCTGGGACAGGGGCAAGAGACCCAGTACTTC,CASSLGQGQETQYF
TRBJ2-1,NA,TRBD2,TRBV5-1,TGCGCCAGCACCAAGCGGGACCGAAGCTCCTACAATGAGCAGTTCTTC,CASTKRDRSSYNEQFF
TRBJ1-5,NA,NA,TRBV19,TGTGCCAGTAGTATCAGTCAGAGCAATCAGCCCCAGCATTTT,CASSISQSNQPQHF
TRBJ2-7,NA,NA,TRBV7-6,TGTGCCAGCAGCTTCAGGGGGGTCGCGAACGAGCAGTACTTC,CASSFRGVANEQYF
TRBJ2-7,few,TRBD1,TRBV7-3,TGTGCCAGCAGCCTGACAGGGAACTACGAGCAGTACTTC,CASSLTGNYEQYF
TRBJ1-1,NA,TRBD1,TRBV6-5,TGTGCCAGCAGTCACGGACAGGGGTTTGAAGCTTTCTTT,CASSHGQGFEAFF
TRBJ2-3,NA,TRBD2,TRBV29-1,TGCAGCGCCTTAACCGGGACTAGCGGGAGACCAGATACGCAGTATTTT,CSALTGTSGRPDTQYF
TRBJ2-4,NA,TRBD2,TRBV19,TGTGCCAGTAGTATCTCAGACGGCGGGAGAAGGAACATTCAGTACTTC,CASSISDGGRRNIQYF
TRBJ2-3,NA,NA,TRBV28,TGTGCCAGCAGTCCCGCGGGGACCATCAAAACAGATACGCAGTATTTT,CASSPAGTIKTDTQYF
TRBJ1-1,once,NA,TRBV5-1,TGCGCCAGCAGAGCTACGGGGATGAACACTGAAGCTTTCTTT,CASRATGMNTEAFF
TRBJ1-2,NA,NA,TRBV28,TGTGCCAGCAGCCGCCGTCCAGGGGAGGGAAACTATGGCTACACCTTC,CASSRRPGEGNYGYTF
TRBJ2-1,NA,NA,TRBV2,TGTGCCAGCGTTCCTAGGTTGACCTACAATGAGCAGTTCTTC,CASVPRLTYNEQFF
TRBJ1-1,NA,NA,TRBV28,TGTGCCAGCAGTCCCCGCTGGGGGGGGGCGGGGACTGAAGCTTTCTTT,CASSPRWGGAGTEAFF
TRBJ1-5,few,TRBD1,TRBV7-8,TGTGCCAGCAGCCTCGGGACAGGGAATCAGCCCCAGCATTTT,CASSLGTGNQPQHF
TRBJ1-2,NA,NA,TRBV5-3,TGTGCCAGAACCATCGGTGGCTATGGCTACACCTTC,CARTIGGYGYTF
TRBJ2-1,NA,TRBD2,TRBV9,TGTGCCAGCAGCGTAGTCGGCCTAGCGGGAAGGGATGAGCAGTTCTTC,CASSVVGLAGRDEQFF
TRBJ2-7,NA,TRBD2,TRBV19,TGTGCCAGTAGTATAATAGCGGGAGAGACCTACGAGCAGTACTTC,CASSIIAGETYEQYF
TRBJ2-7,NA,NA,TRBV19,TGTGCCAGTAGACTCCTAGACGGGGAAAACTCCTACGAGCAGTACTTC,CASRLLDGENSYEQYF
TRBJ1-5,NA,NA,TRBV7-9,TGTGCCAGCAGCTTGGAGGGGGGGAATCAGCCCCAGCATTTT,CASSLEGGNQPQHF
TRBJ2-7,NA,TRBD1,TRBV18,TGTGCCAGCTCACCTTGGGACAGGGGCGAAGAGCAGTACTTC,CASSPWDRGEEQYF
TRBJ2-1,NA,TRBD2,TRBV19,TGTGCCAGTAAAGACGGCGGGAGTAATGAGCAGTTCTTC,CASKDGGSNEQFF
TRBJ2-4,NA,NA,TRBV21-1,TGTGCCAGCAGCATGCGGTCAGGGGGACGCCTAGCCAAAAACATTCAGTACTTC,CASSMRSGGRLAKNIQYF